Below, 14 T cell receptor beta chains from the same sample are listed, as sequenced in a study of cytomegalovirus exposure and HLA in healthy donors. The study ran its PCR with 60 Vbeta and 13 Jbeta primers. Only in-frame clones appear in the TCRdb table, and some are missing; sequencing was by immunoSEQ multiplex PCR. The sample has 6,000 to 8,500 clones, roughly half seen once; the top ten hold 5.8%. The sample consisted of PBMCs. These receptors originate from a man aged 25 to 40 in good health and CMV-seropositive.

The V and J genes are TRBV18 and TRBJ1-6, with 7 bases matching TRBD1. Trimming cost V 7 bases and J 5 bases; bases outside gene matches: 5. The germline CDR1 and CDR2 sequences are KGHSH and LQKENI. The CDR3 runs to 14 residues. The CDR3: CASCLQGDNSPLHF. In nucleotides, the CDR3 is TGTGCCAGCTGTCTCCAGGGGGATAATTCACCCCTCCACTTT.

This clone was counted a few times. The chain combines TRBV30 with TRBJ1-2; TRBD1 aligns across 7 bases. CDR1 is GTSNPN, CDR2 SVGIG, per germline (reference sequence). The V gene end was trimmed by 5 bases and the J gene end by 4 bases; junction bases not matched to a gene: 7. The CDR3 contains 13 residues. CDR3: CAWGRDRPYGYTF. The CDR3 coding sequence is TGTGCCTGGGGTAGGGACAGACCCTATGGCTACACCTTC. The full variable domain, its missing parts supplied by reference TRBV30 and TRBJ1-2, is SQTIHQWPATLVQPVGSPLSLECTVEGTSNPNLYWYRQAAGRGLQLLFYSVGIGQISSEVPQNLSASRPQDRQFILSSKKLLLSDSGFYLCAWGRDRPYGYTFGSGTRLTVV.

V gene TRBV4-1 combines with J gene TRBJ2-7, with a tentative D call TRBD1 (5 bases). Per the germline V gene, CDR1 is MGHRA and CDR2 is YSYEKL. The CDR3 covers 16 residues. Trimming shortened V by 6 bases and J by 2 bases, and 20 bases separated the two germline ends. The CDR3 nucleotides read TGCGCCAGCAGACAGCTTTACGACAGCGAAACCTACGAGCAGTACTTC. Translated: CASRQLYDSETYEQYF.

The DNA for the CDR3 is TGTGCCAGCAGCTCCCGCGGACAGGGAGGGGGAAAACTGTTTTTT. Its protein is CASSSRGQGGGKLFF. The chain joins TRBV6-5 to TRBJ1-4; 8 nucleotides match TRBD1. After removal of 6 bases from V and 10 bases from J, the junction contained 13 bases not matched to a gene. Germline V lookup: CDR1 MNHEY, CDR2 SVGAGI. There are 15 residues in the CDR3.

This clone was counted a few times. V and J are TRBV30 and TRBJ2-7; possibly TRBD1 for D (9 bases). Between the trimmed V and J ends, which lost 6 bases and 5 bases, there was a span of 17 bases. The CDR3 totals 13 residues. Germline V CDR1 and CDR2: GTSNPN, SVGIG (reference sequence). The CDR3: CACTGGGRHEQYF. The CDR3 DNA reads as TGTGCCTGTACAGGGGGCGGGAGGCACGAGCAGTACTTC.

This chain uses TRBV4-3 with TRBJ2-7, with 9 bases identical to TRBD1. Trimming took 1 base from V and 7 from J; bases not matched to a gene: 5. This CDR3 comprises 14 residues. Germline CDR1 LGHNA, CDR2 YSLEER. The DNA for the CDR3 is TGCGCCAGCAGCCAAGGGGACAGGGCTGGAGAGCAGTACTTC. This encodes CASSQGDRAGEQYF.

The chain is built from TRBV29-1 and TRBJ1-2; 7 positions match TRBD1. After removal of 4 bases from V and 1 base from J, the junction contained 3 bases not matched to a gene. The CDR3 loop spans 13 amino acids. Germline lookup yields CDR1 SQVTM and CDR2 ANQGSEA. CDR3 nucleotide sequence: TGCAGCGTTGCCACAGGGGATAACTATGGCTACACCTTC. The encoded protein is CSVATGDNYGYTF.

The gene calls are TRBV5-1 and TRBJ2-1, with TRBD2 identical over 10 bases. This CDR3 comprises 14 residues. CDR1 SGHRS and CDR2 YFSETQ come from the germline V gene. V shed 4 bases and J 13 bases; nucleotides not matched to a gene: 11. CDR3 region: CASSPSGRAVNQFF. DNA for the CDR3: TGCGCCAGCAGCCCAAGCGGGAGGGCCGTCAATCAGTTCTTC.

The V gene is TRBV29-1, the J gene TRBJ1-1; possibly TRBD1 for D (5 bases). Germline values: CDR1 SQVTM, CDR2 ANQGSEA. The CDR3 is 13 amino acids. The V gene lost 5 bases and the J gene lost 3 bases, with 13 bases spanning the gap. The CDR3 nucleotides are TGCAGCGTTCAGCAGGGCTTTTACACTGAAGCTTTCTTT. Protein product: CSVQQGFYTEAFF.

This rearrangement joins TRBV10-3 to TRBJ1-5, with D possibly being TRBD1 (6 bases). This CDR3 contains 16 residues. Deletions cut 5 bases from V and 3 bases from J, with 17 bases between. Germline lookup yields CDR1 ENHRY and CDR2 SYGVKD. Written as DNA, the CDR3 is TGTGCCATCAGTACGGGCCTCCAGGGGACCAATCAGCCCCAGCATTTT. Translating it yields CAISTGLQGTNQPQHF.

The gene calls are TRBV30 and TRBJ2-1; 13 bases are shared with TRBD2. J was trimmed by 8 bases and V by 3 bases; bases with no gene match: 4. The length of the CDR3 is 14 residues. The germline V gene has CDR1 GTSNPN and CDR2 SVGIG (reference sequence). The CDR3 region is CAWSATSGRDEQFF. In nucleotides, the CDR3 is TGTGCCTGGAGCGCTACTAGCGGGAGGGATGAGCAGTTCTTC.

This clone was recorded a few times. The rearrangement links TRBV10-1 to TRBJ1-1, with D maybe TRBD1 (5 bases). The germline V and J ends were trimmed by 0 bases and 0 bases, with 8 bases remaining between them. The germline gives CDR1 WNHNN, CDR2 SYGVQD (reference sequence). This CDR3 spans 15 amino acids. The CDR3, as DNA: TGCGCCAGCAGTGAGTCCAGGGTTCTGAACACTGAAGCTTTCTTT. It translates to CASSESRVLNTEAFF.

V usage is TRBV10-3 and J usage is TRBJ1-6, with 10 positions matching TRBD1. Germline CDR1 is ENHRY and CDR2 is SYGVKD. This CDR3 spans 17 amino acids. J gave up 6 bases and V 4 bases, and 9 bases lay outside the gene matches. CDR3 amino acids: CAISAVSGQGINSPLHF. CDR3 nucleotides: TGTGCCATCAGTGCCGTCTCGGGACAGGGGATTAATTCACCCCTCCACTTT.

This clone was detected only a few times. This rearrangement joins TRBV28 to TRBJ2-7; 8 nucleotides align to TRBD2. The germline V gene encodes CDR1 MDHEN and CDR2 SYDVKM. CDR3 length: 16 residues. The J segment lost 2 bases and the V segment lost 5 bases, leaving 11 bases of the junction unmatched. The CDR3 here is CASSPALGGLAYEQYF. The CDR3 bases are TGTGCCAGCAGTCCCGCCCTGGGGGGACTAGCCTACGAGCAGTACTTC.